This entry lists 21 T cell receptor beta chains sequenced from one sample in a study of T cell changes during pregnancy in multiple sclerosis. Method: immunoSEQ multiplex PCR; TCRdb's copy keeps in-frame clones and lacks some. This table has approximately 63,000 clones, 91% appearing once. The sequencing used peripheral blood, collected in the third trimester of pregnancy. The receptor set was obtained from a female donor in good health, enrolled as a control in a pregnancy study.

The chain joins TRBV10-3 to TRBJ2-1; tentatively, D is TRBD2 (5 bases). The CDR3 loop spans 15 amino acids. V was cut by 2 bases and J by 9 bases, with 17 bases left in between. Germline-derived CDR1 and CDR2 are ENHRY and SYGVKD. CDR3 nucleotides: TGTGCCATCAGTGAGGACGGGATCGGCTCCATTGAGCAGTTCTTC. This encodes CAISEDGIGSIEQFF.

This clone has a handful of counts. V usage is TRBV7-9 and J usage is TRBJ2-1, with 7 bases fitting TRBD1. With 5 bases clipped from V and 1 base from J, the junction kept 17 bases outside the gene matches. The CDR3 length is 19 residues. Per the germline V gene, CDR1 is SEHNR and CDR2 is FQNEAQ (reference sequence). CDR3 sequence reads: CASSLGQVDVFGSYNEQFF. As DNA, the CDR3 is TGTGCCAGCAGCCTAGGACAGGTGGATGTATTTGGGTCCTACAATGAGCAGTTCTTC.

The CDR3 protein is CASSVLAGGYQETQYF. The CDR3 nucleotides are TGTGCCAGCTCCGTACTAGCGGGAGGGTACCAAGAGACCCAGTACTTC. This chain joins TRBV18 and TRBJ2-5, with 13 positions matching TRBD2. V shed 6 bases and J 0 bases; nucleotides not matched to a gene: 4. CDR1 and CDR2 from the germline V gene are KGHSH and LQKENI. This CDR3 contains 16 residues.

This clone was counted a single time. Other DNA sequences in this specimen translate into the identical CDR3. The CDR3 here is CASSIVPADTQYF. In DNA form, the CDR3 reads TGTGCCAGTAGTATAGTTCCCGCAGATACGCAGTATTTT. V gene TRBV19 combines with J gene TRBJ2-3; D gene uncertain. This CDR3 spans 13 amino acids. V lost 1 base, J lost 4 bases, and 6 bases lay in between. Germline assignment: CDR1 LNHDA and CDR2 SQIVND (reference sequence).

J is TRBJ1-3 and V is TRBV5-1; 8 bases are shared with TRBD1. CDR3 length: 15 residues. The J segment lost 2 bases and the V segment lost 3 bases, leaving 4 bases of the junction unmatched. Germline CDR1 SGHRS, CDR2 YFSETQ. The CDR3 is CASSSDRATGNTIYF. In DNA, the CDR3 is TGCGCCAGCAGCTCGGACAGGGCCACTGGAAACACCATATATTTT.

The rearrangement joins TRBV4-2 to TRBJ2-2; D may be TRBD1 (6 bases). V lost 0 bases, J lost 1 base, and 9 bases lay in between. Germline lookup yields CDR1 LGHNA and CDR2 YNFKEQ. This CDR3 is built from 16 residues. The CDR3 coding sequence is TGTGCCAGCAGCCAAGAGGGGGCCCGGAACACCGGGGAGCTGTTTTTT. Translation gives CASSQEGARNTGELFF.

V gene TRBV6-1 combines with J gene TRBJ1-1; D possibly corresponds to TRBD1 (6 bases). The germline gives CDR1 MNHNS, CDR2 SASEGT. The V gene lost 6 bases and the J gene lost 1 base, with 12 bases spanning the gap. This CDR3 spans 14 amino acids. CDR3 amino acids: CASRDSFKNTEAFF. In DNA form, the CDR3 reads TGTGCCAGCAGGGACAGTTTTAAGAACACTGAAGCTTTCTTT.

The gene calls are TRBV7-2 and TRBJ2-1; the match to TRBD2 covers 7 bases. V gave up 3 bases and J gave up 4 bases; unmatched junction bases: 12. CDR3 length: 17 residues. CDR1 and CDR2 (germline): SGHTA, FQGNSA. The CDR3 is CASSLSPWREKYNEQFF. The CDR3 nucleotides read TGTGCCAGCAGCTTGTCGCCGTGGCGGGAGAAGTACAATGAGCAGTTCTTC.

The rearrangement links TRBV19 to TRBJ1-1; no reliable D call. The CDR3 runs 11 residues. Looked up from germline, CDR1 is LNHDA and CDR2 is SQIVND (reference sequence). V gave up 7 bases and J gave up 1 base, with 4 bases separating them. CDR3: CASTGNTEAFF. CDR3 bases: TGTGCCAGTACAGGGAACACTGAAGCTTTCTTT. The full variable domain, with the rest looked up from reference TRBV19 and TRBJ1-1, is DGGITQSPKYLFRKEGQNVTLSCEQNLNHDAMYWYRQDPGQGLRLIYYSQIVNDFQKGDIAEGYSVSREKKESFPLTVTSAQKNPTAFYLCASTGNTEAFFGQGTRLTVV.

This clone was counted once. V and J are TRBV5-1 and TRBJ2-1; TRBD1 aligns across 8 bases. V was clipped by 0 bases and J by 3 bases; unmatched bases: 2. The germline gives CDR1 SGHRS, CDR2 YFSETQ. The CDR3 totals 15 residues. CDR3 DNA: TGCGCCAGCAGCTTGGCCAGGGGGCGCTACAATGAGCAGTTCTTC. This translates into CASSLARGRYNEQFF. The whole variable domain, remainder taken from reference TRBV5-1 and TRBJ2-1, is KAGVTQTPRYLIKTRGQQVTLSCSPISGHRSVSWYQQTPGQGLQFLFEYFSETQRNKGNFPGRFSGRQFSNSRSEMNVSTLELGDSALYLCASSLARGRYNEQFFGPGTRLTVL.

V and J are TRBV5-1 and TRBJ2-5; 14 nucleotides match TRBD2. Per the germline V gene, CDR1 is SGHRS and CDR2 is YFSETQ. The CDR3 covers 17 residues. V shed 5 bases and J 5 bases; nucleotides not matched to a gene: 11. CDR3 residues: CASSPGTSGSLGETQYF. The CDR3 DNA sequence: TGCGCCAGCAGTCCCGGGACTAGCGGGAGTTTGGGGGAGACCCAGTACTTC.

Remarks on this clone: The identical CDR3 is also encoded by other nucleotide sequences in the sample. The chain is built from TRBV5-1 and TRBJ2-7; TRBD1 matches at 10 bases. J lost 1 base, V lost 1 base, and 2 bases had no gene match. CDR1 is SGHRS and CDR2 is YFSETQ in the germline V gene. The CDR3 extends over 15 amino acids. Here the CDR3 reads CASSLRTGGSYEQYF. For the CDR3, the DNA is TGCGCCAGCAGCTTGCGGACAGGGGGGTCCTACGAGCAGTACTTC.

The chain employs TRBV18 and TRBJ2-1; 13 nucleotides match TRBD2. CDR1 is KGHSH, CDR2 LQKENI, per germline. The CDR3 covers 17 residues. J gave up 7 bases and V 4 bases, and 10 bases lay outside the gene matches. CDR3 in amino acids: CASSLFSGLAGTNEQFF. DNA of the CDR3: TGTGCCAGCTCACTCTTTTCGGGACTAGCGGGAACGAATGAGCAGTTCTTC. The complete variable domain, with remaining parts taken from reference TRBV18 and TRBJ2-1, reads NAGVMQNPRHLVRRRGQEARLRCSPMKGHSHVYWYRQLPEEGLKFMVYLQKENIIDESGMPKERFSAEFPKEGPSILRIQQVVRGDSAAYFCASSLFSGLAGTNEQFFGPGTRLTVL.

The V gene is TRBV7-6, the J gene TRBJ2-1; D perhaps matches TRBD2 (5 bases). Germline loops: CDR1 SGHVS, CDR2 FNYEAQ. V was trimmed by 5 bases and J by 6 bases, leaving 23 bases between them. The CDR3 is 17 residues long. CDR3 DNA sequence: TGTGCCAGCAGCGGTTTGGTTGCTAGCTTTCTTGGCAATGAGCAGTTCTTC. Protein product: CASSGLVASFLGNEQFF. Full variable domain (rest looked up from reference TRBV7-6 and TRBJ2-1): GAGVSQSPRYKVTKRGQDVALRCDPISGHVSLYWYRQALGQGPEFLTYFNYEAQQDKSGLPNDRFSAERPEGSISTLTIQRTEQRDSAMYRCASSGLVASFLGNEQFFGPGTRLTVL.

The V gene is TRBV6-5, the J gene TRBJ2-7, with TRBD2 as a possible D gene (5 bases). The germline V gene has CDR1 MNHEY and CDR2 SVGAGI. V dropped 5 bases and J dropped 0 bases, with 11 bases sitting between them. The CDR3 spans 14 residues. CDR3 coding DNA: TGTGCCAGCAGTCTCCTTGAGGGCTCCTACGAGCAGTACTTC. Translating gives CASSLLEGSYEQYF.

V is TRBV7-9 and J is TRBJ1-2, with D unclear. Deletions cut 4 bases from V and 6 bases from J, with 9 bases between. Looked up from germline, CDR1 is SEHNR and CDR2 is FQNEAQ (reference sequence). The CDR3 has 12 amino acids. The CDR3 sequence: CASSSGPDGYTF. CDR3 DNA sequence: TGTGCCAGCAGCTCCGGTCCCGATGGCTACACCTTC.

The J gene is TRBJ2-7, the V gene TRBV2, with D possibly TRBD2 on 5 matching bases. Germline CDR1 and CDR2: SNHLY and FYNNEI. The germline V and J ends were trimmed by 3 bases and 4 bases, with 19 bases remaining between them. The CDR3 contains 16 residues. The CDR3 loop is CASSDPGLLSSYEQYF. Here the CDR3 DNA reads TGTGCCAGCAGTGACCCCGGACTCCTATCTTCTTACGAGCAGTACTTC.

This clone was detected once. V is TRBV29-1 and J is TRBJ2-3, with 7 bases aligning to TRBD1. The CDR3 sequence is 14 residues long. The ends lost 3 bases at V and 4 bases at J; junction bases unmatched: 7. Germline assignment: CDR1 SQVTM and CDR2 ANQGSEA. The CDR3 loop is CSVDNNRGSDTQYF. The CDR3 nucleotides read TGCAGCGTTGATAATAACAGGGGATCAGATACGCAGTATTTT.

The chain joins TRBV28 to TRBJ1-4, with 7 bases identical to TRBD1. The V segment lost 3 bases and the J segment 7 bases; nucleotides outside the gene matches: 5. The germline CDR1 and CDR2 sequences are MDHEN and SYDVKM. The CDR3 spans 14 residues. For the CDR3, the DNA is TGTGCCAGCAGTTTCCGACAGGGTGGTGAAAAACTGTTTTTT. Its protein is CASSFRQGGEKLFF.

This chain joins TRBV7-9 and TRBJ2-7, with D perhaps matching TRBD2 (6 bases). The CDR3 is 13 residues long. Germline values: CDR1 SEHNR, CDR2 FQNEAQ (reference sequence). Trimming cost V 7 bases and J 5 bases, with 15 bases left between them. For the CDR3, the DNA is TGTGCCAGCACCCCCTCGGGACTGAACGAGCAGTACTTC. Protein: CASTPSGLNEQYF.

The chain combines TRBV6-6 with TRBJ1-1, with 8 bases identical to TRBD1. Losses at the gene ends were 10 bases for V and 6 bases for J; bases not matched to a gene: 13. This CDR3 has 14 residues. The germline V gene has CDR1 MNHNY and CDR2 SVGAGI (reference sequence). The CDR3 protein is CAIKNPGQVSEAFF. Written as DNA, the CDR3 is TGTGCCATAAAAAACCCGGGACAGGTCTCTGAAGCTTTCTTT.